This TCR beta chain was identified in a study of CD4+ T cells in melanoma. The study, taken as a whole, reports: A reported correlation linked neoantigen-specific CD4+ T cells to CD8+, macrophage and B cell function.

TCRdb keeps only in-frame clones here, not all; method: immunoSEQ multiplex PCR. Among 20,000 to 25,000 clones listed, roughly four fifths were seen once. Trimming cost V 0 bases and J 12 bases; bases outside gene matches: 12. In germline, CDR1 is SEHNR, CDR2 FQNEAQ (reference sequence). The CDR3 is 17 residues long. On this clone: Its antigen is not known.

The sequence came from a human donor with melanoma. Sequences were obtained from cells from a culture (not recorded whether cultured in vitro). V usage is TRBV7-9 and J usage is TRBJ1-6; the match to TRBD1 covers 9 bases. The CDR3 protein is CASSLARTGADDLPLHF. CDR3 nucleotides: TGTGCCAGCAGCTTAGCAAGGACAGGGGCCGACGACTTACCCCTCCACTTT. The full variable domain, completed using reference TRBV7-9 and TRBJ1-6, is DTGVSQNPRHKITKRGQNVTFRCDPISEHNRLYWYRQTLGQGPEFLTYFQNEAQLEKSRLLSDRFSAERPKGSFSTLEIQRTEQGDSAMYLCASSLARTGADDLPLHFGNGTRLTVT.